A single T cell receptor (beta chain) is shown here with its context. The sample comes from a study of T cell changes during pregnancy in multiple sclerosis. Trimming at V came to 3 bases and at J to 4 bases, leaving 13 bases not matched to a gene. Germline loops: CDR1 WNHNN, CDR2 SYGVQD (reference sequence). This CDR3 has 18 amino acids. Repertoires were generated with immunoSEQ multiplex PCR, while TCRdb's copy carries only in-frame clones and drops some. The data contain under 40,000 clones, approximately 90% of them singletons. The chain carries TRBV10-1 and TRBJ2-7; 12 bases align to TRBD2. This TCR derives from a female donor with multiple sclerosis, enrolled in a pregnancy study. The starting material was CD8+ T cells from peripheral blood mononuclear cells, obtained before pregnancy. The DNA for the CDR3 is TGCGCCAGCAGTGAATTTCCCTCCCCGGGACTAGCGGGTTACGAGCAGTACTTC. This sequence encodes CASSEFPSPGLAGYEQYF.